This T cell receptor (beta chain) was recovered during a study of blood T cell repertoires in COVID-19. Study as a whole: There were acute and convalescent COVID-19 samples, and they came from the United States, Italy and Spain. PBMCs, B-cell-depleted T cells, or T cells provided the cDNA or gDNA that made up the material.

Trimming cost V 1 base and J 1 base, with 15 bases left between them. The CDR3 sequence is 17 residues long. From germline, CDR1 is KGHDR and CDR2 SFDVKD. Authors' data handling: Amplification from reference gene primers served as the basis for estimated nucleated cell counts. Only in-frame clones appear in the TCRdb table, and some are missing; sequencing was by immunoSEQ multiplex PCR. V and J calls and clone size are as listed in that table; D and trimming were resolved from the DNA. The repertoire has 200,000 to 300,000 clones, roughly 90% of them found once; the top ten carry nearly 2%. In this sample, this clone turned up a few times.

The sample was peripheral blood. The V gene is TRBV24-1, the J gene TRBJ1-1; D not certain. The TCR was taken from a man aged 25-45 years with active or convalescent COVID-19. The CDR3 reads CATSDLSSGDENTEAFF. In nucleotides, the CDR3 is TGTGCCACCAGTGATTTATCTTCCGGGGATGAGAACACTGAAGCTTTCTTT.